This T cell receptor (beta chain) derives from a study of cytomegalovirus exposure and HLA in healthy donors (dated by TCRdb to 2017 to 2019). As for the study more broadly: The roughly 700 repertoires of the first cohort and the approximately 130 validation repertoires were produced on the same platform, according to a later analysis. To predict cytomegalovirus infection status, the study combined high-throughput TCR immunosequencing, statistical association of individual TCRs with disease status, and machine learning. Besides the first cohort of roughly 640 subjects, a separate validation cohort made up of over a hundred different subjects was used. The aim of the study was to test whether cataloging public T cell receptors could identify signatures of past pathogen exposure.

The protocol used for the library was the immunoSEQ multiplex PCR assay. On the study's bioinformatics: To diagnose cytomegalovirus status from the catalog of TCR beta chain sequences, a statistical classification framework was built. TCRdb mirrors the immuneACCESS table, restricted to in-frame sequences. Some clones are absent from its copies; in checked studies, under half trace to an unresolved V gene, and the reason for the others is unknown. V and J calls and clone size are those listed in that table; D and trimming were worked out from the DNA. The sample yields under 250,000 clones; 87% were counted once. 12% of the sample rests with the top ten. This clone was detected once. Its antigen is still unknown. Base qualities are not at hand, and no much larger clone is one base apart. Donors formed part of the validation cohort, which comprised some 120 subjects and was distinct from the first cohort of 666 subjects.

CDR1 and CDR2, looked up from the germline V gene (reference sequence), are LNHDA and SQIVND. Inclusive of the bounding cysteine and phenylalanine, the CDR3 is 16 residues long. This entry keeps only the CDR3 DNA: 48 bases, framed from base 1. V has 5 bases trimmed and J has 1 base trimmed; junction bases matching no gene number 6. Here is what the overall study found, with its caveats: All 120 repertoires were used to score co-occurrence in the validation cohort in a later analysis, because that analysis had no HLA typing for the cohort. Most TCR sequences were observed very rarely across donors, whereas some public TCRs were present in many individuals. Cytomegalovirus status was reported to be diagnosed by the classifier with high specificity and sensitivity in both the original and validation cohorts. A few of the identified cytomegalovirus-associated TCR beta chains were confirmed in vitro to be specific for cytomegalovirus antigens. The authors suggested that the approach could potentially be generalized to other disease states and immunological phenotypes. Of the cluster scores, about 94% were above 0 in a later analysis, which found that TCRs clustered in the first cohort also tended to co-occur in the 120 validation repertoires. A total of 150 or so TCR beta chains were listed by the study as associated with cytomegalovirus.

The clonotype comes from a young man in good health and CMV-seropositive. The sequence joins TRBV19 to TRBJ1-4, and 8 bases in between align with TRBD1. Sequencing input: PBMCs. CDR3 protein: CASSSRQGRTNEKLFF. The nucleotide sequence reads TGTGCCAGTAGTTCGAGACAGGGGCGAACTAATGAAAAACTGTTTTTT.